A selection of T cell receptor beta chains follows, all from one sample in a study of blood T cell repertoires in COVID-19. Assay used: immunoSEQ multiplex PCR; TCRdb lists only in-frame clones, some missing. The data hold about 110,000 clones, with around four fifths observed a single time. Input material: peripheral blood. These receptor sequences come from a woman aged 60 to 75 with acute or convalescent COVID-19. Both conserved end residues are part of each CDR3. The D gene is left open where the match is weak. A row's size may be missing; if present it is once, few, many or a size class.

J: TRBJ2-2
size: NA
D: NA
V: TRBV6-6
DNA: TGTGCCAGCAGTTACATCGGTTCGGTCGGGGAGCTGTTTTTT
CDR3: CASSYIGSVGELFF

J: TRBJ1-5
size: NA
D: NA
V: TRBV30
DNA: TGTGCCTGGAGTCGGTACTATAATCAGCCCCAGCATTTT
CDR3: CAWSRYYNQPQHF

J: TRBJ1-6
size: few
D: NA
V: TRBV28
DNA: TGTGCCAGCAGTTTACTCCTTTTCTCGAATTCACCCCTCCACTTT
CDR3: CASSLLLFSNSPLHF

J: TRBJ1-1
size: once
D: NA
V: TRBV25-1
DNA: TGTGCCAGCAGTTCTAGTCGTGTAGCTTTCTTT
CDR3: CASSSSRVAFF

J: TRBJ2-5
size: NA
D: NA
V: TRBV6-2/TRBV6-3
DNA: TGTGCCAGCAGTTACCCCCCCAGGGTCGGTCGAGAGACCCAGTACTTC
CDR3: CASSYPPRVGRETQYF

J: TRBJ2-1
size: NA
D: TRBD2
V: TRBV4-2
DNA: TGTGCCAGCAGCCAAGATTTAACGGGGGGGCATGAGCAGTTCTTC
CDR3: CASSQDLTGGHEQFF

J: TRBJ1-4
size: NA
D: NA
V: TRBV6-5
DNA: TGTGCCAGCAGCTCAGGAGGACGGGAAAAACTGTTTTTT
CDR3: CASSSGGREKLFF

J: TRBJ1-1
size: NA
D: NA
V: TRBV10-3
DNA: TGTGCCATCAGTGAGTCCGGAGGGAAGCGGGCAGCTTTCTTT
CDR3: CAISESGGKRAAFF

J: TRBJ2-7
size: NA
D: NA
V: TRBV3-1/TRBV3-2
DNA: TGTGCCAGCAGCCAAGGTAACCGCGGGCAGTACTTC
CDR3: CASSQGNRGQYF

J: TRBJ1-6
size: NA
D: NA
V: TRBV20-1
DNA: TGCAGTGCTAGTCAGGGTGGGGGCTTGTATAATTCACCCCTCCACTTT
CDR3: CSASQGGGLYNSPLHF

J: TRBJ1-4
size: NA
D: NA
V: TRBV18
DNA: TGTGCCAGCTCACCTGCTCCCGGGGTTAATGAAAAACTGTTTTTT
CDR3: CASSPAPGVNEKLFF

J: TRBJ1-6
size: NA
D: TRBD1
V: TRBV6-5
DNA: TGTGCCAGCAAAGTAACAGGGGATGCACCCCTCCACTTT
CDR3: CASKVTGDAPLHF

J: TRBJ1-1
size: NA
D: NA
V: TRBV5-4
DNA: TGTGCCAGCGCCTTGGCGGGGGACACTGAAGCTTTCTTT
CDR3: CASALAGDTEAFF

J: TRBJ1-6
size: NA
D: NA
V: TRBV14
DNA: TGTGCCAGCAGCCATTCCGGGCGGGGGGCGAATTCACCCCTCCACTTT
CDR3: CASSHSGRGANSPLHF

J: TRBJ1-1
size: once
D: NA
V: TRBV4-1
DNA: TGCGCCAGCAGCCAAGGTGGGGGGGATTACACTGAAGCTTTCTTT
CDR3: CASSQGGGDYTEAFF

J: TRBJ1-5
size: few
D: NA
V: TRBV10-1
DNA: TGCGCCAGCAGTGAGAGTGGAGGAGCTCAGCCCCAGCATTTT
CDR3: CASSESGGAQPQHF

J: TRBJ1-6
size: NA
D: NA
V: TRBV7-6
DNA: TGTGCCAGCAGCTCCGGACAGTTTTTGTCGCCCCTCCACTTT
CDR3: CASSSGQFLSPLHF

J: TRBJ1-2
size: NA
D: TRBD1
V: TRBV7-3
DNA: TGTGCCAGCAGCGCCTCCGGGACAGGGCCCTATGGCTACACCTTC
CDR3: CASSASGTGPYGYTF

J: TRBJ1-3
size: NA
D: NA
V: TRBV18
DNA: TGTGCCAGCTCACCCCAGGGTACAGGAGTTTTGTCTGGAAACACCATATATTTT
CDR3: CASSPQGTGVLSGNTIYF

J: TRBJ2-5
size: NA
D: TRBD1
V: TRBV6-5
DNA: TGTGCCAGCAGTTTGGAGGTTGGACAGGGGAAGACCCAGTACTTC
CDR3: CASSLEVGQGKTQYF

J: TRBJ1-2
size: NA
D: NA
V: TRBV5-1
DNA: TGCGCCAGCAGCTTGGCTGATACAGTAGGCGGCTACACCTTC
CDR3: CASSLADTVGGYTF

J: TRBJ2-7
size: NA
D: NA
V: TRBV29-1
DNA: TGCAGCGTTTCTTTCCGACGCGGCGAGCAGTACTTC
CDR3: CSVSFRRGEQYF

J: TRBJ2-7
size: NA
D: TRBD1
V: TRBV7-2
DNA: TGTGCCAGCAGCTTAAGTGCATTGGGGACAGGGCTCGGCGAGCAGTACTTC
CDR3: CASSLSALGTGLGEQYF

J: TRBJ1-2
size: NA
D: TRBD1
V: TRBV28
DNA: TGTGCCAGCAGTTTAACGGACAGGGTGGGCTACACCTTC
CDR3: CASSLTDRVGYTF

J: TRBJ2-5
size: NA
D: NA
V: TRBV3-1/TRBV3-2
DNA: TGTGCCAGCAGCCAGGGAGATAGAGAGACCCAGTACTTC
CDR3: CASSQGDRETQYF

J: TRBJ2-1
size: few
D: NA
V: TRBV19
DNA: TGTGCCAGTAGTATTTCGGGTTCCACCGGCGATGAGCAGTTCTTC
CDR3: CASSISGSTGDEQFF

J: TRBJ2-3
size: NA
D: NA
V: TRBV7-8
DNA: TGTGCCAGCAGCTTAGCGGGCCAGCCAACAGATACGCAGTATTTT
CDR3: CASSLAGQPTDTQYF

J: TRBJ1-2
size: once
D: NA
V: TRBV5-4
DNA: TGTGCCAGCAGCTTGGAGGCGGACTATGGCTACACCTTC
CDR3: CASSLEADYGYTF

J: TRBJ2-5
size: NA
D: NA
V: TRBV5-1
DNA: TGCGCCAGCAGCTTGGCCCCGGGGGAGTCCGGGACCCAGTACTTC
CDR3: CASSLAPGESGTQYF

J: TRBJ1-2
size: NA
D: NA
V: TRBV28
DNA: TGTGCCAGCACAATTGGGGCAGTCTATGGCTACACCTTC
CDR3: CASTIGAVYGYTF

J: TRBJ1-6
size: NA
D: TRBD1
V: TRBV19
DNA: TGTGCCAGTAGTATTGAGGGGGCTTATTCACCCCTCCACTTT
CDR3: CASSIEGAYSPLHF

J: TRBJ1-2
size: once
D: NA
V: TRBV19
DNA: TGTGCCAGTAGAGAAGCAGGCGCACGCAGTAGGCTATATGGCTACACCTTC
CDR3: CASREAGARSRLYGYTF

J: TRBJ2-5
size: NA
D: NA
V: TRBV7-9
DNA: TGTGCCAGCAGCTTAGACAGGGGGGGAGAGACCCAGTACTTC
CDR3: CASSLDRGGETQYF

J: TRBJ1-6
size: NA
D: NA
V: TRBV12-3/TRBV12-4
DNA: TGTGCCAGCACTTCAGGGATGCCACCCCTCCACTTT
CDR3: CASTSGMPPLHF

J: TRBJ2-3
size: NA
D: NA
V: TRBV5-4
DNA: TGTGCCAGCAGCGAAGGAGCGTCCACAGATACGCAGTATTTT
CDR3: CASSEGASTDTQYF